A selection of T cell receptor beta chains follows, all from one sample in a study of cytomegalovirus exposure and HLA in healthy donors. Sequencing was performed with immunoSEQ multiplex PCR; in TCRdb, only in-frame clones are kept and a portion is missing. The table has approximately 100,000 clones, over 65% seen once. What was sequenced was PBMCs. The origin of the receptors is a man between 60 and 70 years old in good health and CMV-seropositive. Each CDR3 is given with its conserved first and last residue. A D gene is named only where the DNA matches it firmly. Rows may omit the clone size; those that give it use once, few, many or a size class.

CDR3nt	CDR3aa	v_gene	abundance	d_gene	j_gene
TGTGCCAGTAGTCCCTGGGGGACTAGCGGGGCTTACGAGCAGTACTTC	CASSPWGTSGAYEQYF	TRBV19	NA	TRBD2	TRBJ2-7
TGTGCCTGGCGAGCGGGGGGCGGTGATACGCAGTATTTT	CAWRAGGGDTQYF	TRBV30	NA	TRBD2	TRBJ2-3
TGTGCCAGCAGCCCAGGAGGCAGAAATAATTCACCCCTCCACTTT	CASSPGGRNNSPLHF	TRBV9	NA	NA	TRBJ1-6
TGTGCCAGCAGTGGGACGGACAGGGGGAATGGCTACACCTTC	CASSGTDRGNGYTF	TRBV6-1	NA	TRBD1	TRBJ1-2
TGTGCCAGTAGTATAGCTTCGAGCAATCAGCCCCAGCATTTT	CASSIASSNQPQHF	TRBV19	few	NA	TRBJ1-5
TGTGCCAGCATCCGGGACAGCGCGAACACCGGGGAGCTGTTTTTT	CASIRDSANTGELFF	TRBV7-2	NA	TRBD1	TRBJ2-2
TGTGCCAGCAGTTCACAGGGGGCTGTGACCCAGTACTTC	CASSSQGAVTQYF	TRBV27	NA	TRBD1	TRBJ2-5
TGTGCCAGCAGTGAAGAGGGCAGGGTCATTGAGCAGTTCTTC	CASSEEGRVIEQFF	TRBV6-1	NA	NA	TRBJ2-1
TGTGCCAGTAGTAGATGGGACAGCCCGAACACTGAAGCTTTCTTT	CASSRWDSPNTEAFF	TRBV19	NA	TRBD1	TRBJ1-1
TGTGCCAGCAGTCACAAGCAGGGGGCGCGTGAAAAACTGTTTTTT	CASSHKQGAREKLFF	TRBV5-4	NA	TRBD1	TRBJ1-4
TGCAGCGTAATGCCCGGGACAGGACGTGGCGAGCAGTACTTC	CSVMPGTGRGEQYF	TRBV29-1	NA	TRBD1	TRBJ2-7
TGCGCCAGCAGCTTGTTCTCAGGGTCCGAGCAGTACTTC	CASSLFSGSEQYF	TRBV5-1	NA	NA	TRBJ2-7
TGTGCCATCAGTCCCCAGTTTGGGCCCTACAATGAGCAGTTCTTC	CAISPQFGPYNEQFF	TRBV10-3	NA	NA	TRBJ2-1
TGTGCCAGCAGCGTAGGAGTTAGTTCCTACGAGCAGTACTTC	CASSVGVSSYEQYF	TRBV9	once	NA	TRBJ2-7
TGTTCCAGCAGCGGACTCCGGGACAGAGACGGGCCAGAGACCCAGTACTTC	CSSSGLRDRDGPETQYF	TRBV7-9	NA	TRBD1	TRBJ2-5
TGCGCCAGCAGCGTTGCGGGAAACACCATATATTTT	CASSVAGNTIYF	TRBV5-1	NA	NA	TRBJ1-3
TGTGCCAGCAGCCCCCGGGGGACTAACAGGGTAAAGGACGAGCAGTACTTC	CASSPRGTNRVKDEQYF	TRBV11-3	NA	NA	TRBJ2-7
TGTGCCAGCAGCTTTGGCCAGGGTGGTGGGGACTATGGCTACACCTTC	CASSFGQGGGDYGYTF	TRBV5-4	few	NA	TRBJ1-2